This T cell receptor beta chain comes out of a study of response to subunit inactivated influenza vaccine. The V end was cut by 5 bases, the J end by 2 bases, with 21 bases between. The CDR3 sequence is 17 residues long. Germline V lookup: CDR1 SEHNR, CDR2 FQNEAQ (reference sequence). This clonotype was observed once. Its antigen is unknown. Each CDR3 protein is one row after TCRdb ran MiXCR on the RT-PCR reads. The data contain about 310,000 distinct CDR3 sequences, 20% to 25% of them seen just once; the ten biggest clones take up approximately 10%. Study conclusions and caveats: Each seasonal flu vaccination may recruit only limited new T cells, authors suggested.

The material sequenced was PBMCs from blood, taken less than 22 months after vaccination. The V call is TRBV7-9, the J call TRBJ1-1, with D maybe TRBD1 (5 bases). The sequence was obtained from a man aged 45 to 75 who received an inactivated influenza vaccine. As DNA, the CDR3 is TGTGCCAGCAGCCCCCGAACACGTGACAGAAGAAACACTGAAGCTTTCTTT. Translated: CASSPRTRDRRNTEAFF.